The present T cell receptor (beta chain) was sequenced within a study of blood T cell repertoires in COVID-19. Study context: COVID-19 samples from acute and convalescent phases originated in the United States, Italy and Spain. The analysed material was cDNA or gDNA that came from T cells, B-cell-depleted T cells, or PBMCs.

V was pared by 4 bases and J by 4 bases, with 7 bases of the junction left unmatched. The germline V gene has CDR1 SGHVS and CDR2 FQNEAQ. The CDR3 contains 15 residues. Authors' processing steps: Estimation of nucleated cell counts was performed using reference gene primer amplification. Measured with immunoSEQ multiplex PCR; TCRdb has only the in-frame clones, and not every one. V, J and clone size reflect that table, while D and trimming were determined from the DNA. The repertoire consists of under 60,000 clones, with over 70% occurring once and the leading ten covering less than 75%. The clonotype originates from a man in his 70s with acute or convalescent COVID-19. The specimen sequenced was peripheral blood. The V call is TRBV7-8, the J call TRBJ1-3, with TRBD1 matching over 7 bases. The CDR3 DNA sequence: TGTGCCAGCAGCTCGGGACAGCGTGCCGGAAACACCATATATTTT. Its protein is CASSSGQRAGNTIYF.